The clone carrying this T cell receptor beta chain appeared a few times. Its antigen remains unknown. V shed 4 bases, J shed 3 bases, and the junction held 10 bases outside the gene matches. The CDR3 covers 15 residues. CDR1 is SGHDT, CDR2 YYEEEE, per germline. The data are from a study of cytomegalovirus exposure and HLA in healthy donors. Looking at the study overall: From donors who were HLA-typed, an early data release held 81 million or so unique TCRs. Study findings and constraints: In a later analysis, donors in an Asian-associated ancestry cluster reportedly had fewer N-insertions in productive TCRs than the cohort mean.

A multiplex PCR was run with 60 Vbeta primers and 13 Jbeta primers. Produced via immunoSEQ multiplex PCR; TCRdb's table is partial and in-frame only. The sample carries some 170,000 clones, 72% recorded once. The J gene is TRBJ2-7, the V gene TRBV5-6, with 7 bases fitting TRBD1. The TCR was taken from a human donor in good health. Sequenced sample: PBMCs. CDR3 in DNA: TGTGCCAGCAGCCCTACTTGGGACAGCTACTACGAGCAGTACTTC. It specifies CASSPTWDSYYEQYF.